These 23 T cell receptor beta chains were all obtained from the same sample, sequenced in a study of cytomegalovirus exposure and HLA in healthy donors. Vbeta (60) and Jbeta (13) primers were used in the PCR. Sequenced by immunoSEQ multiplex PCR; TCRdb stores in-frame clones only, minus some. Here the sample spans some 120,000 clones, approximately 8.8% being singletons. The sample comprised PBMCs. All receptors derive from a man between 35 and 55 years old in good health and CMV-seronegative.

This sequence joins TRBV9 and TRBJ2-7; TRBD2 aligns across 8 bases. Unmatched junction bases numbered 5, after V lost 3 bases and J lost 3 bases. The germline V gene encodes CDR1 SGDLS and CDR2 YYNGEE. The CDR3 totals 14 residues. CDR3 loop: CASSAGGYSYEQYF. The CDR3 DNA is TGTGCCAGCAGCGCGGGGGGGTATAGCTACGAGCAGTACTTC.

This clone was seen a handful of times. The CDR3 nucleotides are TGTGCCAGCAGAAACCAGGGGGCTGAAGCTTTCTTT. Translated: CASRNQGAEAFF. The chain recombines TRBV7-2 with TRBJ1-1; 7 bases map to TRBD1. This CDR3 is 12 amino acids long. CDR1 and CDR2 (germline): SGHTA, FQGNSA. Trimming cost V 6 bases and J 6 bases; bases outside gene matches: 4.

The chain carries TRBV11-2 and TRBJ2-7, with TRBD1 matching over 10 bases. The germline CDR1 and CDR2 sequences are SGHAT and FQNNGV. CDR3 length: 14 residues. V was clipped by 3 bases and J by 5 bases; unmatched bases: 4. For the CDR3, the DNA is TGTGCCAGCAGCTTCGGGACAGGGGCCCACGAGCAGTACTTC. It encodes CASSFGTGAHEQYF. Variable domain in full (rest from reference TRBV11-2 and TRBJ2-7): EAGVAQSPRYKIIEKRQSVAFWCNPISGHATLYWYQQILGQGPKLLIQFQNNGVVDDSQLPKDRFSAERLKGVDSTLKIQPAKLEDSAVYLCASSFGTGAHEQYFGPGTRLTVT.

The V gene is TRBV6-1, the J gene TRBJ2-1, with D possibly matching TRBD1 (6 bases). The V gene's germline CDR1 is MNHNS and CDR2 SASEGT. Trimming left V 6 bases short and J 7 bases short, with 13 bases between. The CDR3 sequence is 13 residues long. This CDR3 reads CASRLDSWNEQFF. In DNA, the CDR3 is TGTGCCAGCAGACTGGACAGTTGGAATGAGCAGTTCTTC.

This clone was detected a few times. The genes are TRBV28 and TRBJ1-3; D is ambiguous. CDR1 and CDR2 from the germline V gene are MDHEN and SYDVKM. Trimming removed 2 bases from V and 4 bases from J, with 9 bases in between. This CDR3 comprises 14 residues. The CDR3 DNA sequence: TGTGCCAGCAGTTTAACGGTACCAGGAAACACCATATATTTT. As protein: CASSLTVPGNTIYF.

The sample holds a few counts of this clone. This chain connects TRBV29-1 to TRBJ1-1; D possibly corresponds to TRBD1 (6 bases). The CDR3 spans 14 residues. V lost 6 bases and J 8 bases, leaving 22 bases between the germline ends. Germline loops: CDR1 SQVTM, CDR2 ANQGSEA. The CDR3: CSVGGPGGAEEAFF. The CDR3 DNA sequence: TGCAGCGTGGGGGGACCGGGGGGGGCAGAAGAAGCTTTCTTT.

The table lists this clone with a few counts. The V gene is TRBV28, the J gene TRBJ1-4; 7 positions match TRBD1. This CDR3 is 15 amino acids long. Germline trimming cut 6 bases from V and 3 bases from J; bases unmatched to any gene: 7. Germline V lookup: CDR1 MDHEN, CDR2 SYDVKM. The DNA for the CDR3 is TGTGCCAGCAGCCCTACAGGGGTGGCTAATGAAAAACTGTTTTTT. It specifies CASSPTGVANEKLFF.

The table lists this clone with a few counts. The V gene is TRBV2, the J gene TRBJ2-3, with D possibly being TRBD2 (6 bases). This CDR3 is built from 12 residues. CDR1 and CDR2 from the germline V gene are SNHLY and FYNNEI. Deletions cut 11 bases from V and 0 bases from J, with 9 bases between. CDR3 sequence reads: CAVRGSTDTQYF. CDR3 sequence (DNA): TGTGCCGTTCGGGGGAGCACAGATACGCAGTATTTT. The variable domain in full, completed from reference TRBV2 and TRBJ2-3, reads EPEVTQTPSHQVTQMGQEVILRCVPISNHLYFYWYRQILGQKVEFLVSFYNNEISEKSEIFDDQFSVERPDGSNFTLKIRSTKLEDSAMYFCAVRGSTDTQYFGPGTRLTVL.

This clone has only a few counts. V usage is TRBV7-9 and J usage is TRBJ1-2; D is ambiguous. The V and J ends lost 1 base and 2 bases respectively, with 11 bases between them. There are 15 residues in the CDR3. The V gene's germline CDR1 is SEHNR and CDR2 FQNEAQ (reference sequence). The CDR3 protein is CASSLDLGENYGYTF. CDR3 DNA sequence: TGTGCCAGCAGCTTAGACCTCGGGGAAAACTATGGCTACACCTTC.

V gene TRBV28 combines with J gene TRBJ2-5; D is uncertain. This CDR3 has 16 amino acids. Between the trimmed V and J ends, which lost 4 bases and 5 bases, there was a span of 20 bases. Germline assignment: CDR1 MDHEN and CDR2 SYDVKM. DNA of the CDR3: TGTGCCAGCAGTTCCCTTAACTTTAACCCGCGGGAGACCCAGTACTTC. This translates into CASSSLNFNPRETQYF.

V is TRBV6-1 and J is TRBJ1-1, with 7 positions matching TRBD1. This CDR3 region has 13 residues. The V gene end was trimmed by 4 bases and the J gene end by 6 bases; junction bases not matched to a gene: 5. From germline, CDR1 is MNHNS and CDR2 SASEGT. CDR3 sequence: CASSGGQFSEAFF. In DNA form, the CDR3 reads TGTGCCAGCAGTGGGGGACAGTTCTCTGAAGCTTTCTTT.

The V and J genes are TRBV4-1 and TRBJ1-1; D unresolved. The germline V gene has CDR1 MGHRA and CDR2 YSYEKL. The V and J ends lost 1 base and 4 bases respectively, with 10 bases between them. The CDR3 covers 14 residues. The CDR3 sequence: CASSQAGLGTEAFF. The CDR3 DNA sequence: TGCGCCAGCAGCCAAGCCGGGTTGGGCACTGAAGCTTTCTTT.

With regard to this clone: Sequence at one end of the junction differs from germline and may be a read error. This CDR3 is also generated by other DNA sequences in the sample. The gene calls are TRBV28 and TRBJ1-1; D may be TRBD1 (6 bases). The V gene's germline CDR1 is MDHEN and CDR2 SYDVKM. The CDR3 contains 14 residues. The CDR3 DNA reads TGCGCCAGCAGTTTATCAGGGGACGGCGGTGAAGCTTTCTTT. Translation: CASSLSGDGGEAFF.

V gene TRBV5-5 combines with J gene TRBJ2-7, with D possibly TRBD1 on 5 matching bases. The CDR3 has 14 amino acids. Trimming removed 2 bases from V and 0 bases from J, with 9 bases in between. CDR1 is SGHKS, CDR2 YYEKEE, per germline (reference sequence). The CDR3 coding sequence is TGTGCCAGCAGCTTCAGGGTCCTCTCCTACGAGCAGTACTTC. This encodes CASSFRVLSYEQYF. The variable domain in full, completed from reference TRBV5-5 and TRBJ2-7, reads DAGVTQSPTHLIKTRGQQVTLRCSPISGHKSVSWYQQVLGQGPQFIFQYYEKEERGRGNFPDRFSARQFPNYSSELNVNALLLGDSALYLCASSFRVLSYEQYFGPGTRLTVT.

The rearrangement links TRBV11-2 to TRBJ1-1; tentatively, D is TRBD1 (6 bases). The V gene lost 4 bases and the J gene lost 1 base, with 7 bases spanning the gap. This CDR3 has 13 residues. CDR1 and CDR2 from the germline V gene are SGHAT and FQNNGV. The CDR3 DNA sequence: TGTGCCAGCAGCTACAGGGCGAACACTGAAGCTTTCTTT. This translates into CASSYRANTEAFF.

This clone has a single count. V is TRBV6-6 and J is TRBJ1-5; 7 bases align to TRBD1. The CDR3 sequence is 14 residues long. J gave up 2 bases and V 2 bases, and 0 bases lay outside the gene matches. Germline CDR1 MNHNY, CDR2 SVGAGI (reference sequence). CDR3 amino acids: CASSYGTGNQPQHF. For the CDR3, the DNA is TGTGCCAGCAGTTACGGGACAGGCAATCAGCCCCAGCATTTT.

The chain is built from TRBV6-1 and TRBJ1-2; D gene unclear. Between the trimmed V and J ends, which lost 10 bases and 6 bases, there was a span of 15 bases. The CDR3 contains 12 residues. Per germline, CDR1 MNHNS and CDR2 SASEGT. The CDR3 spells CAIEGFDDGYTF. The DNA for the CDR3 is TGTGCCATCGAGGGTTTTGATGATGGCTACACCTTC.

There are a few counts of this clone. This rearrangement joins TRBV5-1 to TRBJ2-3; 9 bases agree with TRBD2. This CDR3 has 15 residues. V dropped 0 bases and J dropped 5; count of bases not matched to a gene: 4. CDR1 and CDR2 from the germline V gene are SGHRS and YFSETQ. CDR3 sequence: CASSLGLTSGDTQYF. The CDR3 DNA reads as TGCGCCAGCAGCTTGGGGTTGACTAGCGGAGATACGCAGTATTTT.

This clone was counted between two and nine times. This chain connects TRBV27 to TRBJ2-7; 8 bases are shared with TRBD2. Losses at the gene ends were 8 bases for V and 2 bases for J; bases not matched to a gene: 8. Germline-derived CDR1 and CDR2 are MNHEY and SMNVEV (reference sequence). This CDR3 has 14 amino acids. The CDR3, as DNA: TGTGCCAGCGGTAGAGCGGGGGCTACCTACGAGCAGTACTTC. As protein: CASGRAGATYEQYF.

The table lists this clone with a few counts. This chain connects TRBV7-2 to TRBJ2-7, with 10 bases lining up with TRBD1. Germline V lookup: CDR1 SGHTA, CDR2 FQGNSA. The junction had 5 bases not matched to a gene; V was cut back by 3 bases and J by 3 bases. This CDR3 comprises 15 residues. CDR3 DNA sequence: TGTGCCAGCAGCTTTATTGGGACAGGGGTCTACGAGCAGTACTTC. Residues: CASSFIGTGVYEQYF.

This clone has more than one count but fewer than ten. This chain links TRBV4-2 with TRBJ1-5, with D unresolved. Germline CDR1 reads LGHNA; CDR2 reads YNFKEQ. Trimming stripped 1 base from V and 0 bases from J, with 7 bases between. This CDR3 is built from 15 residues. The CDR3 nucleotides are TGTGCCAGCAGCCAAGGAGGCTATAGCAATCAGCCCCAGCATTTT. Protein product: CASSQGGYSNQPQHF.

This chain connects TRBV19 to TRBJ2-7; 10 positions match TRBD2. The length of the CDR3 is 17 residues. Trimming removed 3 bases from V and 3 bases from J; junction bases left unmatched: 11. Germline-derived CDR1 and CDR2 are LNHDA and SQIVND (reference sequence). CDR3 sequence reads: CASSIASGGDPIYEQYF. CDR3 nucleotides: TGTGCCAGTAGTATTGCCAGCGGGGGGGATCCTATCTACGAGCAGTACTTC.

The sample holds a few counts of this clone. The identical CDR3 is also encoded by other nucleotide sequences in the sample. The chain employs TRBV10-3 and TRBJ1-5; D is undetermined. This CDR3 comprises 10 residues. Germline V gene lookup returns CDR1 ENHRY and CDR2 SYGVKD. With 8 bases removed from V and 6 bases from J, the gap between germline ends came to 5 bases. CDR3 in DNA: TGTGCCATCGGGCGTCAGCCCCAGCATTTT. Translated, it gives CAIGRQPQHF.